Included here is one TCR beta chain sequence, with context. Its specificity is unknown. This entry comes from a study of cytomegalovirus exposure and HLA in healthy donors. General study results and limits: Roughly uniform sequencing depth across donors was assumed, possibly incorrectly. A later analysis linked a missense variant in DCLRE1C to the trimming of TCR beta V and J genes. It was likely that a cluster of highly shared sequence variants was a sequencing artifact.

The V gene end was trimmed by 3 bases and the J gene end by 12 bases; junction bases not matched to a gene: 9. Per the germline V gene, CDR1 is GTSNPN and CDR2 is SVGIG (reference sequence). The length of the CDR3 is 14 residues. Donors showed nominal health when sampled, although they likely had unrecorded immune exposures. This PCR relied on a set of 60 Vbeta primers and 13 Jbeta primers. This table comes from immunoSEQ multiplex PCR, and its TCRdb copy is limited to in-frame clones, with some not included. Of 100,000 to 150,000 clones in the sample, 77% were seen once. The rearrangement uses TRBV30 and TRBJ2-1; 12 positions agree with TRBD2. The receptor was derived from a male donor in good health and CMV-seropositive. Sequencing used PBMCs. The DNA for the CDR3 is TGTGCCTGGAGCAGACTAGCGGGGGCCCCAGGGCAGTTCTTC. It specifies CAWSRLAGAPGQFF.